The TCR beta chain under discussion was sequenced for a study of cytomegalovirus exposure and HLA in healthy donors. CDR1 and CDR2 from the germline V gene are SNHLY and FYNNEI. The V end lost 6 bases, the J end lost 7 bases, and 9 bases lay between the germline ends. This CDR3 contains 11 residues. PCR used 60 Vbeta primers and 13 Jbeta primers. Libraries were prepared by immunoSEQ multiplex PCR; TCRdb keeps only in-frame clonotypes and omits some of them. Found here are under 200,000 clones, 60% to 80% of them singletons; the top ten hold roughly 5%. The chain couples TRBV2 to TRBJ1-1; TRBD1 might be the D (6 bases). The sequence was collected from a male donor in good health and CMV-seronegative. Sample: PBMCs. The CDR3 region is CASRQTGEAFF. The CDR3 DNA follows: TGTGCCAGCAGGCAGACAGGTGAAGCTTTCTTT.